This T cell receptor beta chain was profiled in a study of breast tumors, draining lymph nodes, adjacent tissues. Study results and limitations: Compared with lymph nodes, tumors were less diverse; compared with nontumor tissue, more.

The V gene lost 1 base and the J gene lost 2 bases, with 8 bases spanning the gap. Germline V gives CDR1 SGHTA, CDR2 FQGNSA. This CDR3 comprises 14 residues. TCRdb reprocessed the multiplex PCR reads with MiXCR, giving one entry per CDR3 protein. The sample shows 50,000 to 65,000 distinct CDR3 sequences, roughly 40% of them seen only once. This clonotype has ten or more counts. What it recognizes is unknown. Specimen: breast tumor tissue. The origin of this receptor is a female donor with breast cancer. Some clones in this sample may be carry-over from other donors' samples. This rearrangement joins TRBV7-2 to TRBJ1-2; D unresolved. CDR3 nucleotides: TGTGCCAGCAGCTTAGAGGCGGTAAACTATGGCTACACCTTC. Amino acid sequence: CASSLEAVNYGYTF.